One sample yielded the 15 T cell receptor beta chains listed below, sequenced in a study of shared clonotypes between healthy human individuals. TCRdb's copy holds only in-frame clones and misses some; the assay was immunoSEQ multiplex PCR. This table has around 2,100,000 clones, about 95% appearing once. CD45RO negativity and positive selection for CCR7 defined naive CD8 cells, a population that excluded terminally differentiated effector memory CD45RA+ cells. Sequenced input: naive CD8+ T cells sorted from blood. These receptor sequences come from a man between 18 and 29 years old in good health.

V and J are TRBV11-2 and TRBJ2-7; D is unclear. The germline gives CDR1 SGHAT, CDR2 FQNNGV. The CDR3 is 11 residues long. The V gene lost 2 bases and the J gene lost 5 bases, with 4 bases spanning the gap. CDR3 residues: CASSLTDEQYF. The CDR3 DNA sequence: TGTGCCAGCAGCTTAACGGACGAGCAGTACTTC.

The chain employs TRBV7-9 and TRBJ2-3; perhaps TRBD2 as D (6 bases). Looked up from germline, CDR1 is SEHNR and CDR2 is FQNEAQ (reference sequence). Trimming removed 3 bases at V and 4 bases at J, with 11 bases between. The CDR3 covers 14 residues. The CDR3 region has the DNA TGTGCCAGCAGCTTTCGGGACTTCCCAGATACGCAGTATTTT. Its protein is CASSFRDFPDTQYF.

CDR3 region: CAWSVPKLEGNTEAFF. In DNA form, the CDR3 reads TGTGCCTGGAGTGTACCCAAACTGGAGGGGAACACTGAAGCTTTCTTT. The gene calls are TRBV30 and TRBJ1-1, with unresolved D. This CDR3 region has 16 residues. Trimming left V 0 bases short and J 1 base short, with 15 bases between. Per the germline V gene, CDR1 is GTSNPN and CDR2 is SVGIG (reference sequence).

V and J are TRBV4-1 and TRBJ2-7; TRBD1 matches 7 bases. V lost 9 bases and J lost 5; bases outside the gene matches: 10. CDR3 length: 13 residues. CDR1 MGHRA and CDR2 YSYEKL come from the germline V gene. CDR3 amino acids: CASSATDRNEQYF. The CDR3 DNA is TGCGCCAGTTCGGCTACGGACAGGAACGAGCAGTACTTC.

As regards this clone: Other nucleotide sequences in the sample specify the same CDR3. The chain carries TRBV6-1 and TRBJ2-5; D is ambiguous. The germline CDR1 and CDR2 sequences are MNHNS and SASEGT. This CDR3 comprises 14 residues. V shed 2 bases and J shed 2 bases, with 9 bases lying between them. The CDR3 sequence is CASSEREGQETQYF. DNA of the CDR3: TGTGCCAGCAGTGAAAGGGAAGGACAAGAGACCCAGTACTTC.

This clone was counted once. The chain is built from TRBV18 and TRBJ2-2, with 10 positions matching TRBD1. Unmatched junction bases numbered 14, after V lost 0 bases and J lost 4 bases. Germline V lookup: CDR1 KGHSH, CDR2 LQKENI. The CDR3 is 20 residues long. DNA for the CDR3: TGTGCCAGCTCACCACCGCTCTTTGTGCTTGGACAGGGGGTCACCGGGGAGCTGTTTTTT. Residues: CASSPPLFVLGQGVTGELFF.

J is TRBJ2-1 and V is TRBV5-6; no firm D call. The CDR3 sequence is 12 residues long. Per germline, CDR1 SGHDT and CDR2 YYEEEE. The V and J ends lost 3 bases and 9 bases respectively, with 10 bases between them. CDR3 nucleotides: TGTGCCAGCAGCTGGGCCAAGGCTGAGCAGTTCTTC. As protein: CASSWAKAEQFF.

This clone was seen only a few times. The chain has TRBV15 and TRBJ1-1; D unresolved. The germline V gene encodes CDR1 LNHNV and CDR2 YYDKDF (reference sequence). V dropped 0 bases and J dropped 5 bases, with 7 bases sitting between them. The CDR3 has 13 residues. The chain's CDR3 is CATSRDLGTEAFF. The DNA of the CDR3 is TGTGCCACCAGCAGAGATCTGGGGACTGAAGCTTTCTTT.

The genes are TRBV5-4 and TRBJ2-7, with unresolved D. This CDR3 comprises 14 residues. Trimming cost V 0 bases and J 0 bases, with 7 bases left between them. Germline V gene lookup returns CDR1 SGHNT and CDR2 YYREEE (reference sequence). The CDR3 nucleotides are TGTGCCAGCAGCTTGGAGGGATTCTCCTACGAGCAGTACTTC. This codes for CASSLEGFSYEQYF.

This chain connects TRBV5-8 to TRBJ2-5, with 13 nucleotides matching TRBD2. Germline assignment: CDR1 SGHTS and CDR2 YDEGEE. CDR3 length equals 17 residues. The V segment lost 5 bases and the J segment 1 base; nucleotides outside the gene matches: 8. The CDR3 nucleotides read TGTGCCAGCAGATGGGGGGGACTAGCGGGAATCCAAGAGACCCAGTACTTC. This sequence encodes CASRWGGLAGIQETQYF.

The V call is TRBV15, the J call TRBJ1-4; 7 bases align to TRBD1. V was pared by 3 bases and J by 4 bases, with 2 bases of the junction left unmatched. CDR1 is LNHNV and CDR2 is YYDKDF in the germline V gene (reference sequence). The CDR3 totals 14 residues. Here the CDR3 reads CATSSDRDNEKLFF. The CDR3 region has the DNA TGTGCCACCAGCAGCGACAGGGATAATGAAAAACTGTTTTTT.

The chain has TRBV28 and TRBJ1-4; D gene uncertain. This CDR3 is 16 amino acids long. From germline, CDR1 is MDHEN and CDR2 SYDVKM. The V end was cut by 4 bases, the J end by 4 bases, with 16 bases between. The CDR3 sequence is CASSYPTEAVNEKLFF. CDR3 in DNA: TGTGCCAGCAGTTACCCGACCGAAGCCGTTAATGAAAAACTGTTTTTT.

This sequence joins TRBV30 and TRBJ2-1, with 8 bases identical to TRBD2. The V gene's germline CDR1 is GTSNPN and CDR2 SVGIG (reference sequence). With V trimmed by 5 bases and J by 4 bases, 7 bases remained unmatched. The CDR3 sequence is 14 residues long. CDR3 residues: CAWDREGPYNEQFF. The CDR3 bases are TGTGCCTGGGATCGGGAGGGCCCTTACAATGAGCAGTTCTTC.

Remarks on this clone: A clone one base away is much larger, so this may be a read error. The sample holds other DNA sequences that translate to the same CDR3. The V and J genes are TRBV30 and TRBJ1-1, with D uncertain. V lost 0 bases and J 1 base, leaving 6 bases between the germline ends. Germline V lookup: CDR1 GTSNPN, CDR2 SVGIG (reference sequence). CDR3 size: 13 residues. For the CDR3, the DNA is TGTGCCTGGAGTGTAGTGGGGAACACTGAAGCTTTCTTT. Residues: CAWSVVGNTEAFF.

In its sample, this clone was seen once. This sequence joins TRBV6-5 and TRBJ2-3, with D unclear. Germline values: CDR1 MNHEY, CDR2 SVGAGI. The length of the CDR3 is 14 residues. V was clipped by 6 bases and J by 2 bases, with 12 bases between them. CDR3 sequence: CASSPLGDTDTQYF. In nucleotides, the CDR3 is TGTGCCAGCAGCCCTCTTGGCGACACAGATACGCAGTATTTT.